This TCR beta chain was recorded in a study of beta chain features in type 1 diabetes. General study points: There was a moderate but significant shortening of TCRB CDR3s in all four CD4+ subsets of Type 1 diabetes patients.

In the case of this clone: What it binds is not known.

The study reverse transcribed the entire isolated RNA, so it sequenced expressed TCRB transcripts. The protocol was immunoSEQ multiplex PCR, while the TCRdb copy is restricted to in-frame clones and leaves out a portion. The sample yields tens of thousands of clones, nearly 50% seen once. V was shortened by 6 bases and J by 5 bases, with 13 bases between the two germline ends. This CDR3 region has 13 residues. Germline V gene lookup returns CDR1 WNHNN and CDR2 SYGVQD (reference sequence). The V gene is TRBV10-1, the J gene TRBJ2-5, with a weak D call TRBD2 (6 bases). The sequence was obtained from a man aged 30 to 39 with type 1 diabetes. What was sequenced was central memory CD4+ T cells from blood. The DNA of the CDR3 is TGCGCCAGCAGGGGCGCGGGGAACGAGACCCAGTACTTC. Translated: CASRGAGNETQYF.